This T cell receptor (beta chain) came from a study of cytomegalovirus exposure and HLA in healthy donors. The CDR3 has 13 residues. Germline trimming cut 3 bases from V and 5 bases from J; bases unmatched to any gene: 1. Germline CDR1 SGHRS, CDR2 YFSETQ. Whole-study findings and limits: Productive status was seen about 87% or about 30% of the time for most TCR beta V segments in an earlier analysis.

13 Jbeta primers and 60 Vbeta primers were used for the PCR. Repertoires were generated with immunoSEQ multiplex PCR, while TCRdb's copy carries only in-frame clones and drops some. The sample has approximately 100,000 clones, under 80% seen once; the top ten hold around 3.4%. With regard to this clone: The target antigen is unknown.

The chain is built from TRBV5-1 and TRBJ2-7; TRBD1 matches at 11 bases. The sequenced material came from PBMCs. The TCR originated in a man in his 60s in good health and CMV-seronegative. The CDR3 sequence: CASSWTGGNEQYF. CDR3 coding DNA: TGCGCCAGCAGCTGGACAGGGGGCAACGAGCAGTACTTC.